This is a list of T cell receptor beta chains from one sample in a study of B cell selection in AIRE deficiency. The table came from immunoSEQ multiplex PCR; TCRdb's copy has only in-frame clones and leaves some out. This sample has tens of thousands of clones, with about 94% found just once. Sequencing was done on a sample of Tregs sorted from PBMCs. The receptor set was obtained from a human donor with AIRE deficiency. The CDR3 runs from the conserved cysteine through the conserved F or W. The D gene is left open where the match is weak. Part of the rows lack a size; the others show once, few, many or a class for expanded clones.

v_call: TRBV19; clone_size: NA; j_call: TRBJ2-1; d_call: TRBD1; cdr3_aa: CASSKRQGPLYNEQFF; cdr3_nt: TGTGCCAGTAGTAAGAGACAGGGCCCTCTCTACAATGAGCAGTTCTTC
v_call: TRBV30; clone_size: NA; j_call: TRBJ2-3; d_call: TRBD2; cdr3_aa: CACGTSGRATDTQYF; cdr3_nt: TGTGCCTGTGGGACTAGCGGGAGGGCCACAGATACGCAGTATTTT
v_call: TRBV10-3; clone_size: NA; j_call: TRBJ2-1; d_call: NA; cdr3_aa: CAISDREPYNEQFF; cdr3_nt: TGTGCCATCAGTGACAGGGAGCCCTACAATGAGCAGTTCTTC
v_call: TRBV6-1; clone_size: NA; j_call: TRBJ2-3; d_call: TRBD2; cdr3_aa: CASREVSGRRTDTQYF; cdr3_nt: TGTGCCAGCAGGGAAGTCAGCGGGAGGAGGACAGATACGCAGTATTTT
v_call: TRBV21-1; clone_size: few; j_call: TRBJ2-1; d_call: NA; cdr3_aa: CASSRGLRIFF; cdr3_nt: TGTGCCAGCAGCAGGGGACTCCGCATATTCTTC
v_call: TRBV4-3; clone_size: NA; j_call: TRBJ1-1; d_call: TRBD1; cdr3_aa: CASSRGQGAGGYTEAFF; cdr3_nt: TGCGCCAGCAGCCGAGGACAGGGGGCAGGTGGTTACACTGAAGCTTTCTTT
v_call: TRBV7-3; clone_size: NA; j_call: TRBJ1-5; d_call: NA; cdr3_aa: CASSEYNQPQHF; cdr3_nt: TGTGCCAGCAGCGAATATAATCAGCCCCAGCATTTT
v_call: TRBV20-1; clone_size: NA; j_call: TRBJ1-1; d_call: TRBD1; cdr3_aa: CSLTGVGEAFF; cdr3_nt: TGCAGCCTGACAGGGGTAGGTGAAGCTTTCTTT
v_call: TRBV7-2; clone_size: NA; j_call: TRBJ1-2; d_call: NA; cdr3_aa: CASSLDISWDPYTF; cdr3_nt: TGTGCCAGCAGCTTAGACATCTCGTGGGACCCCTACACCTTC
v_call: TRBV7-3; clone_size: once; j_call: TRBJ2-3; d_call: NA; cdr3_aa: CASSLSLYSTDTQYF; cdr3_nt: TGTGCCAGCAGCTTAAGTTTGTACAGCACAGATACGCAGTATTTT
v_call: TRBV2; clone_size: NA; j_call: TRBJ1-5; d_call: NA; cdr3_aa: CASSEQVRVQPQHF; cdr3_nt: TGTGCCAGCAGTGAGCAGGTCAGGGTACAGCCCCAGCATTTT
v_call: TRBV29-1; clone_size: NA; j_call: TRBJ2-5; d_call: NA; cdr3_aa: CSVTQGRETQYF; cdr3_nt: TGCAGCGTTACGCAGGGTAGAGAGACCCAGTACTTC
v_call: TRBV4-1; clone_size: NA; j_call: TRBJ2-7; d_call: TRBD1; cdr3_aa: CASSQEHGQGTRQVF; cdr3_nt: TGCGCCAGCAGCCAAGAGCACGGACAGGGGACAAGACAGGTCTTC
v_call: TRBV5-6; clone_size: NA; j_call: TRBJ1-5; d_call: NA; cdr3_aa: CASSGVRSNQPQHF; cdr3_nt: TGTGCCAGCAGCGGGGTTCGTAGCAATCAGCCCCAGCATTTT
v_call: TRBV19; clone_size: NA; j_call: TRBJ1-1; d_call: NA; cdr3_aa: CASPGGQPNTEAFF; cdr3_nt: TGTGCCAGCCCAGGCGGACAACCGAACACTGAAGCTTTCTTT
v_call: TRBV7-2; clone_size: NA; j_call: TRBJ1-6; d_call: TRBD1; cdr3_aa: CASSRQGVEFSPLHF; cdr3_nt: TGTGCCAGCAGCCGACAGGGTGTGGAATTTTCACCCCTCCACTTT
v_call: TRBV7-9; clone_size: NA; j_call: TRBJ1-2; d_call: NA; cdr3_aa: CASSLAGGEQETYGYTF; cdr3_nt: TGTGCCAGCAGCTTAGCGGGGGGGGAACAGGAAACCTATGGCTACACCTTC
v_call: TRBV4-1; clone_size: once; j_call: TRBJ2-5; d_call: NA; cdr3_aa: CASSTFLLQETQYF; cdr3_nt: TGCGCCAGCAGCACATTTCTGCTTCAAGAGACCCAGTACTTC
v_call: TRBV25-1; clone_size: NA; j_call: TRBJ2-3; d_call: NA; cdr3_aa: CASSEHTRPGVPDTQYF; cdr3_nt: TGTGCCAGCAGTGAACACACGAGACCGGGCGTTCCGGATACGCAGTATTTT
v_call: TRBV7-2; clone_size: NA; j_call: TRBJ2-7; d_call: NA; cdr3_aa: CASSLVVMRSDEQYF; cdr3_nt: TGTGCCAGCAGCTTAGTGGTCATGCGGTCCGACGAGCAGTACTTC
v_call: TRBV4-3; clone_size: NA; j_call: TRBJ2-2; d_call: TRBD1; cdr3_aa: CASSQDGDRDTGELFF; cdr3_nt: TGCGCCAGCAGCCAAGACGGGGACAGGGACACCGGGGAGCTGTTTTTT
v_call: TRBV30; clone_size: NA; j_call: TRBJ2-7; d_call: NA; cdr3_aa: CAWSPQAYEQYF; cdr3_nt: TGTGCCTGGAGTCCACAGGCCTACGAGCAGTACTTC
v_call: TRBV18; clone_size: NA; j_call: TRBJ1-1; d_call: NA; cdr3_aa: CASSPQGFEAFF; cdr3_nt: TGTGCCAGCTCACCTCAGGGGTTTGAAGCTTTCTTT
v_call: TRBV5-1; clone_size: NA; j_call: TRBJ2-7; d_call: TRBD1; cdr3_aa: CASSFMGLGQGGREQYF; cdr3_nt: TGCGCCAGCAGCTTTATGGGGCTGGGACAGGGGGGGCGCGAGCAGTACTTC
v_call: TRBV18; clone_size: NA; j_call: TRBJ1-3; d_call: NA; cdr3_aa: CASSPAHSGNTIYF; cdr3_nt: TGTGCCAGCTCACCAGCTCACTCTGGAAACACCATATATTTT
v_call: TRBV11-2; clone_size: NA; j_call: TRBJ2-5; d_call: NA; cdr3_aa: CASSLVETQYF; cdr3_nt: TGTGCCAGCAGCTTAGTAGAGACCCAGTACTTC
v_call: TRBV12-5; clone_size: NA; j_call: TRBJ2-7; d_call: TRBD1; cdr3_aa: CASGLGDRGYEQYF; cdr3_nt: TGTGCTAGTGGTTTGGGGGACAGGGGCTACGAGCAGTACTTC
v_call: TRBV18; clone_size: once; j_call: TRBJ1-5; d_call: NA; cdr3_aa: CASSIVGGHQPQHF; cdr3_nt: TGTGCCAGCTCCATTGTAGGGGGGCATCAGCCCCAGCATTTT
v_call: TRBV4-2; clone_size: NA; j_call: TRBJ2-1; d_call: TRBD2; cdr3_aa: CASSQGLAGGYNEQFF; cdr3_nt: TGTGCCAGCAGCCAAGGCCTAGCGGGAGGATACAATGAGCAGTTCTTC
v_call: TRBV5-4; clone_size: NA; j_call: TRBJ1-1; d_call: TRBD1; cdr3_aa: CASSSGPGTGGAGLYTEAFF; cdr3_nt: TGTGCCAGCAGCTCGGGACCCGGGACAGGGGGCGCAGGGTTGTACACTGAAGCTTTCTTT
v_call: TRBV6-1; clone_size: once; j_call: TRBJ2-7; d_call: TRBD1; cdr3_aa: CASRRTGGAYEQYF; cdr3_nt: TGTGCCAGCAGAAGGACAGGGGGGGCCTACGAGCAGTACTTC
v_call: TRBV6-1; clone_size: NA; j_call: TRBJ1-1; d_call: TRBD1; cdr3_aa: CASRTGVNTEAFF; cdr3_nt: TGTGCCAGTAGGACAGGGGTTAACACTGAAGCTTTCTTT
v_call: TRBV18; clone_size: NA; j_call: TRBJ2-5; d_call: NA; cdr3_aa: CASSPPSRGNRETQYF; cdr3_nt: TGTGCCAGCTCACCACCGTCTCGAGGTAACAGGGAGACCCAGTACTTC
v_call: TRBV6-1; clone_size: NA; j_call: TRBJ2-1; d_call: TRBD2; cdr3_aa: CASSELETSKFF; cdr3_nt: TGTGCCAGCAGTGAACTCGAGACTAGCAAGTTCTTC
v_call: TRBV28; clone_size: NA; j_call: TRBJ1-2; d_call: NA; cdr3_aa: CASSALGGYTF; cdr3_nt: TGTGCCAGCAGTGCACTCGGGGGCTACACCTTC
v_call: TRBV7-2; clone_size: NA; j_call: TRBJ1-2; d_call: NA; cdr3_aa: CASSTWTNLAAGYTF; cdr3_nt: TGTGCCAGCAGCACCTGGACGAACTTGGCGGCTGGCTACACCTTC
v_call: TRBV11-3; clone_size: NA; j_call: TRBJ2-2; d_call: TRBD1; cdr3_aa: CASSQWVLQGDTGELFF; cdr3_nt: TGTGCCAGCAGCCAGTGGGTTTTGCAGGGGGACACCGGGGAGCTGTTTTTT